This T cell receptor beta chain was captured in a study of OX40 agonist ivuxolimab in advanced cancers. Trimming took 5 bases from V and 4 from J, leaving 9 bases between them. Germline loops: CDR1 SGHAT, CDR2 FQNNGV. The CDR3 is 12 amino acids. Sequencing used immunoSEQ multiplex PCR; TCRdb keeps in-frame clones, though not all of them. Of some 51,000 clones listed, approximately 83% are singletons. The TCR was taken from an adult with an advanced solid tumor such as melanoma, head and neck, liver or kidney cancer. The starting material was CD4+ or CD8+ T cells sorted from blood, obtained in a trial of the OX40 agonist ivuxolimab. The rearrangement uses TRBV11-2 and TRBJ2-7; D is ambiguous. CDR3 nucleotides: TGTGCCAGCAGCCCGGGCTTTTACGAGCAGTACTTC. Protein sequence: CASSPGFYEQYF. Variable domain in full (rest from reference TRBV11-2 and TRBJ2-7): EAGVAQSPRYKIIEKRQSVAFWCNPISGHATLYWYQQILGQGPKLLIQFQNNGVVDDSQLPKDRFSAERLKGVDSTLKIQPAKLEDSAVYLCASSPGFYEQYFGPGTRLTVT.